The 25 T cell receptor beta chains listed next were all sequenced from one sample in a study of cytomegalovirus exposure and HLA in healthy donors. Using immunoSEQ multiplex PCR, the repertoire was profiled, and TCRdb retains in-frame clones only, with some absent. This table has about 140,000 clones, roughly nine tenths appearing once. Sequences were obtained from PBMCs. The receptors stem from a man aged 18-30 years in good health and CMV-seronegative.

V and J are TRBV19 and TRBJ2-2; 7 bases are a match to TRBD1. This CDR3 is 13 amino acids long. Germline-derived CDR1 and CDR2 are LNHDA and SQIVND (reference sequence). The V and J ends lost 9 bases and 5 bases, in that order; junction bases with no gene match: 6. The CDR3 sequence is CARDRDETGELFF. CDR3 nucleotides: TGTGCCAGAGACAGGGACGAAACCGGGGAGCTGTTTTTT. Drawing the rest from reference TRBV19 and TRBJ2-2, the complete variable domain is DGGITQSPKYLFRKEGQNVTLSCEQNLNHDAMYWYRQDPGQGLRLIYYSQIVNDFQKGDIAEGYSVSREKKESFPLTVTSAQKNPTAFYLCARDRDETGELFFGEGSRLTVL.

The rearrangement joins TRBV5-5 to TRBJ2-1; 7 positions agree with TRBD2. The junction had 7 bases not matched to a gene; V was cut back by 1 base and J by 6 bases. Germline V gene sequence: CDR1 SGHKS, CDR2 YYEKEE (reference sequence). The CDR3 spans 15 residues. CDR3 region: CASSLRRDYVNEQFF. In DNA form, the CDR3 reads TGTGCCAGCAGCTTGCGACGGGACTACGTCAATGAGCAGTTCTTC. The variable domain in full, with the rest retrieved from reference TRBV5-5 and TRBJ2-1, is DAGVTQSPTHLIKTRGQQVTLRCSPISGHKSVSWYQQVLGQGPQFIFQYYEKEERGRGNFPDRFSARQFPNYSSELNVNALLLGDSALYLCASSLRRDYVNEQFFGPGTRLTVL.

The chain is built from TRBV25-1 and TRBJ1-1; 7 bases align to TRBD1. The CDR3 runs to 13 residues. J was trimmed by 4 bases and V by 7 bases; bases with no gene match: 6. Germline V lookup: CDR1 MGHDK, CDR2 SYGVNS. In nucleotides, the CDR3 is TGTGCCAGCACCGCCCAGGGGGGCACTGAAGCTTTCTTT. As protein: CASTAQGGTEAFF.

V gene TRBV28 combines with J gene TRBJ2-5; 9 nucleotides agree with TRBD2. V shed 2 bases and J 0 bases; nucleotides not matched to a gene: 13. Germline CDR1 MDHEN, CDR2 SYDVKM. There are 19 residues in the CDR3. CDR3 sequence: CASSLVKLAGAKYQETQYF. The CDR3 DNA sequence: TGTGCCAGCAGTTTAGTAAAACTAGCGGGTGCTAAGTACCAAGAGACCCAGTACTTC.

V and J are TRBV28 and TRBJ1-5; D gene unclear. V was clipped by 3 bases and J by 3 bases, with 12 bases between them. The CDR3 runs 15 residues. CDR1 is MDHEN and CDR2 is SYDVKM in the germline V gene. CDR3 DNA: TGTGCCAGCAGTTTCGTCCGCCAGTACAATCAGCCCCAGCATTTT. The encoded protein is CASSFVRQYNQPQHF.

The chain has TRBV2 and TRBJ2-5, with TRBD1 as a possible D gene (6 bases). The CDR3 extends over 11 amino acids. The germline gives CDR1 SNHLY, CDR2 FYNNEI. Trimming shortened V by 6 bases and J by 9 bases, and 11 bases separated the two germline ends. The CDR3 loop is CASRTYRAQYF. CDR3 nucleotide sequence: TGTGCCAGCAGAACTTACAGGGCCCAGTACTTC.

A few counts support this clone. V gene TRBV21-1 combines with J gene TRBJ2-7; no DNA check was done on the table's D call, TRBD1. TRBV21-1 is annotated as a pseudogene. The CDR3 spans 13 residues. CDR3 DNA sequence: TGTGCCAGCCCCCGCAGGGGCGGCTACGAGCAGTACTTC. Translating it yields CASPRRGGYEQYF.

CDR3 sequence: CASSPPFLAGGAGEQFF. CDR3 DNA sequence: TGTGCCAGCAGTCCCCCCTTTTTAGCGGGGGGTGCAGGTGAGCAGTTCTTC. This rearrangement joins TRBV27 to TRBJ2-1, with TRBD2 matching 10 bases. Germline V gene data show CDR1 as MNHEY and CDR2 as SMNVEV (reference sequence). This CDR3 has 17 amino acids. V trimming: 5 bases; J trimming: 9 bases; junction bases outside the gene matches: 16.

This chain links TRBV29-1 with TRBJ2-3; 11 bases match TRBD2. The ends lost 5 bases at V and 3 bases at J; junction bases unmatched: 10. Germline CDR1 SQVTM, CDR2 ANQGSEA. The CDR3 length is 16 residues. CDR3 loop: CSVSRLAGRETDTQYF. The CDR3 nucleotides are TGCAGCGTTTCTAGACTAGCGGGGAGAGAGACAGATACGCAGTATTTT.

The chain couples TRBV5-8 to TRBJ2-7, with no clear D. The CDR3 spans 12 residues. The germline V gene has CDR1 SGHTS and CDR2 YDEGEE. Trimming removed 4 bases from V and 6 bases from J, with 11 bases in between. As DNA, the CDR3 is TGTGCCAGCAGCGCGTCGCAGGTCGAGCAGTACTTC. Its translation: CASSASQVEQYF.

This chain links TRBV5-1 with TRBJ2-2; D gene ambiguous. Per germline, CDR1 SGHRS and CDR2 YFSETQ. V dropped 4 bases and J dropped 5 bases, with 12 bases sitting between them. The CDR3 spans 14 residues. DNA for the CDR3: TGCGCCAGCAGCGTCCCCCCCCCTACCGGGGAGCTGTTTTTT. Amino acid sequence: CASSVPPPTGELFF.

This chain links TRBV7-9 with TRBJ2-3; TRBD2 matches at 8 bases. CDR1 and CDR2 (germline): SEHNR, FQNEAQ (reference sequence). The CDR3 totals 15 residues. J lost 7 bases, V lost 1 base, and 7 bases had no gene match. The CDR3 DNA sequence: TGTGCCAGCAGCTTAGGAAGCGGGGGAGGTAATACGCAGTATTTT. Translated, it gives CASSLGSGGGNTQYF.

The chain recombines TRBV30 with TRBJ2-7, with no clear D. The CDR3 sequence is 15 residues long. The V end was cut by 1 base, the J end by 0 bases, with 13 bases between. Germline V gene data show CDR1 as GTSNPN and CDR2 as SVGIG (reference sequence). This chain's CDR3 is CAWSDPEKDSYEQYF. The CDR3 bases are TGTGCCTGGAGTGACCCGGAGAAAGACTCCTACGAGCAGTACTTC.

The rearrangement links TRBV19 to TRBJ2-5, with 9 bases lining up with TRBD2. This CDR3 is built from 13 residues. Germline-derived CDR1 and CDR2 are LNHDA and SQIVND (reference sequence). The V segment lost 6 bases and the J segment 3 bases; nucleotides outside the gene matches: 2. The CDR3 here is CASRRLAEETQYF. CDR3 nucleotides: TGTGCCAGTAGAAGACTAGCGGAAGAGACCCAGTACTTC. The variable domain in full, with the rest retrieved from reference TRBV19 and TRBJ2-5, is DGGITQSPKYLFRKEGQNVTLSCEQNLNHDAMYWYRQDPGQGLRLIYYSQIVNDFQKGDIAEGYSVSREKKESFPLTVTSAQKNPTAFYLCASRRLAEETQYFGPGTRLLVL.

The CDR3 sequence: CSAREGATQYF. The CDR3 DNA sequence: TGCAGTGCTAGAGAGGGGGCTACGCAGTATTTT. The chain employs TRBV20-1 and TRBJ2-3; D possibly corresponds to TRBD1 (6 bases). CDR1 is DFQATT and CDR2 is SNEGSKA in the germline V gene (reference sequence). Trimming stripped 0 bases from V and 8 bases from J, with 6 bases between. The CDR3 has 11 residues.

This clone was detected a few times. The rearrangement uses TRBV6-5 and TRBJ2-1, with TRBD2 matching over 8 bases. CDR1 and CDR2 from the germline V gene are MNHEY and SVGAGI. The CDR3 loop spans 15 amino acids. Trimming at V came to 0 bases and at J to 10 bases, leaving 8 bases not matched to a gene. CDR3 nucleotides: TGTGCCAGCAGTTACTCGTCGGGAGGGCCAGAAGAGCAGTTCTTC. Its translation is CASSYSSGGPEEQFF.

The genes are TRBV18 and TRBJ2-7; 7 bases fit TRBD1. CDR1 is KGHSH and CDR2 is LQKENI in the germline V gene. This CDR3 is built from 13 residues. The J segment lost 1 base and the V segment lost 5 bases, leaving 2 bases of the junction unmatched. Written as DNA, the CDR3 is TGTGCCAGCTCAGACAGGGTTTCCTACGAGCAGTACTTC. This codes for CASSDRVSYEQYF.

Here the CDR3 DNA reads TGTGCCAGCAGCGGGGGGTTTAGCGGGAGGGCCAAAAATGAGCAGTTCTTC. It yields the protein CASSGGFSGRAKNEQFF. The chain recombines TRBV7-9 with TRBJ2-1, with 11 bases aligning to TRBD2. Germline lookup yields CDR1 SEHNR and CDR2 FQNEAQ (reference sequence). The CDR3 consists of 17 residues. The V and J ends lost 5 bases and 7 bases, in that order; junction bases with no gene match: 13. Combining the CDR3 with reference TRBV7-9 and TRBJ2-1 gives the whole variable domain DTGVSQNPRHKITKRGQNVTFRCDPISEHNRLYWYRQTLGQGPEFLTYFQNEAQLEKSRLLSDRFSAERPKGSFSTLEIQRTEQGDSAMYLCASSGGFSGRAKNEQFFGPGTRLTVL.

The chain employs TRBV5-8 and TRBJ2-3; TRBD1 is a possible D gene (5 bases). The CDR3 has 14 amino acids. The germline V gene has CDR1 SGHTS and CDR2 YDEGEE. Between the trimmed V and J ends, which lost 4 bases and 3 bases, there was a span of 12 bases. CDR3 residues: CASSPRQRTDTQYF. The CDR3 nucleotides read TGTGCCAGCAGCCCACGACAGCGAACAGATACGCAGTATTTT.

The chain is built from TRBV6-5 and TRBJ1-2; D possibly corresponds to TRBD1 (5 bases). Between the trimmed V and J ends, which lost 7 bases and 8 bases, there was a span of 17 bases. Germline assignment: CDR1 MNHEY and CDR2 SVGAGI. The CDR3 has 13 residues. The CDR3 DNA reads TGTGCCAGCACCCCGGGGGGAGGGGAAGGCTACACCTTC. The encoded protein is CASTPGGGEGYTF.

The rearrangement joins TRBV27 to TRBJ2-5; no clear D. V dropped 3 bases and J dropped 2 bases, with 13 bases sitting between them. Per the germline V gene, CDR1 is MNHEY and CDR2 is SMNVEV (reference sequence). This CDR3 is 15 amino acids long. The CDR3 nucleotides are TGTGCCAGCAGTTTCATTGCCAAACTACAAGAGACCCAGTACTTC. Translation: CASSFIAKLQETQYF.

Points on this clone: This specimen includes other DNA sequences encoding the same CDR3. The chain has TRBV9 and TRBJ2-3; 8 bases are shared with TRBD1. The CDR3 contains 13 residues. J lost 6 bases, V lost 2 bases, and 2 bases had no gene match. Germline V lookup: CDR1 SGDLS, CDR2 YYNGEE. In DNA, the CDR3 is TGTGCCAGCAGCGTGACAGGGGCCGATACGCAGTATTTT. This translates into CASSVTGADTQYF.

The genes are TRBV4-1 and TRBJ1-2; possible D gene TRBD1, 5 bases. CDR3 length equals 14 residues. With 6 bases removed from V and 2 bases from J, the gap between germline ends came to 13 bases. Germline CDR1 is MGHRA and CDR2 is YSYEKL. In nucleotides, the CDR3 is TGCGCCAGCAGACCCGCCGGGGGGAACTATGGCTACACCTTC. Its protein is CASRPAGGNYGYTF.

V and J are TRBV27 and TRBJ2-2, with 9 positions matching TRBD2. The CDR3 runs to 16 residues. Germline V lookup: CDR1 MNHEY, CDR2 SMNVEV (reference sequence). V lost 2 bases and J lost 4; bases outside the gene matches: 5. CDR3 nucleotide sequence: TGTGCCAGCAGTTTAGCCCTAGCGGGACTCACCGGGGAGCTGTTTTTT. Protein product: CASSLALAGLTGELFF.

CDR3 sequence (DNA): TGTGCCAGTAGTTTCCCGCGCGGTCAGCCCCAGCATTTT. Amino acids: CASSFPRGQPQHF. The gene calls are TRBV19 and TRBJ1-5, with no clear D. The CDR3 consists of 13 residues. Germline assignment: CDR1 LNHDA and CDR2 SQIVND (reference sequence). V lost 5 bases and J lost 6, with 11 bases in between.